The 4 T cell receptor beta chains listed next were all sequenced from one sample in a study of T-cell reconstitution after alpha-beta-depleted transplantation in children. A TCRbeta library incorporating unique molecular identifiers was prepared. MiXCR, run by TCRdb on the PCR reads, gives a single entry per CDR3 protein. The repertoire includes 500,000 to 650,000 distinct CDR3 sequences, roughly 10% of them detected once, and about 15% sits in the top ten. Sequencing was performed on PBMCs, mostly from graft donor cells, taken 180 days after TCRalphabeta/CD19-depleted stem cell transplant. These receptors were obtained from a female patient aged 2-9 years who had a stem cell transplant for aplastic anemia, so the T cells may come from the graft donor.

This clonotype was recorded a few times. The J gene is TRBJ1-1, the V gene TRBV29-1; no definite D call. The germline V gene encodes CDR1 SQVTM and CDR2 ANQGSEA. The CDR3 runs to 13 residues. V gave up 2 bases and J gave up 1 base, with 8 bases separating them. The CDR3 reads CSVEWVTNTEAFF. CDR3 sequence (DNA): TGCAGCGTTGAATGGGTCACGAACACTGAAGCTTTCTTT.

This clonotype was counted a few times. The V call is TRBV4-3, the J call TRBJ2-1, with D unresolved. Germline V CDR1 and CDR2: LGHNA, YSLEER. The CDR3 has 18 amino acids. Deletions cut 0 bases from V and 1 base from J, with 16 bases between. CDR3 sequence (DNA): TGCGCCAGCAGCCAAGATTCCCCAATTACCGTGTCCTACAATGAGCAGTTCTTC. Translation gives CASSQDSPITVSYNEQFF.

The rearrangement uses TRBV29-1 and TRBJ1-1; no reliable D call. Germline CDR1 and CDR2: SQVTM and ANQGSEA. The CDR3 loop spans 11 amino acids. Trimming shortened V by 4 bases and J by 2 bases, and 5 bases separated the two germline ends. This chain's CDR3 is CSVGHNTEAFF. In DNA, the CDR3 is TGCAGCGTTGGACATAACACTGAAGCTTTCTTT.

The chain combines TRBV28 with TRBJ1-2; D is undetermined. The CDR3 has 11 amino acids. CDR1 and CDR2 (germline): MDHEN, SYDVKM. The germline V and J ends were trimmed by 6 bases and 2 bases, with 4 bases remaining between them. The CDR3 protein is CASRNNYGYTF. In nucleotides, the CDR3 is TGTGCCAGCAGGAACAACTATGGCTACACCTTC.